This T cell receptor beta chain was sequenced for a study of T cell responses to AZD1222 COVID-19 vaccine. Germline V gene sequence: CDR1 KGHSH, CDR2 LQKENI. The V gene lost 6 bases and the J gene lost 6 bases, with 17 bases spanning the gap. The CDR3 runs 14 residues. General study results and limits: Regions left unmutated in variants are reportedly the target of nearly half of spike-specific TCRs. The study identified only a handful of AZD1222 recipients as seropositive at baseline. Spike-spanning, vaccine-associated CD4 TCRs were dominant at 160-218 and 743-854.

Profiling relied on immunoSEQ multiplex PCR, and the TCRdb table lists in-frame clones only, not all of them. The data show 80,000 or so clones, nearly 90% seen once. This clone was seen a handful of times. Antigen specificity is unknown. The source of this sequence is an adult in good health. J is TRBJ1-1 and V is TRBV18; D possibly corresponds to TRBD1 (6 bases). Sequenced material: peripheral blood, taken on day 0 of AZD1222 vaccination. CDR3 in amino acids: CASSDSPVGAEAFF. The DNA of the CDR3 is TGTGCCAGCTCGGACAGCCCCGTGGGAGCTGAAGCTTTCTTT.